This T cell receptor beta chain was retrieved from a study of follicular helper T cells after annual influenza vaccination. Sequenced by immunoSEQ multiplex PCR; TCRdb stores in-frame clones only, minus some. The data show about 10,000 clones, roughly 80% seen once. V lost 7 bases to trimming and J lost 5 bases, with 17 bases between them. The CDR3 covers 13 residues. Germline V lookup: CDR1 SQVTM, CDR2 ANQGSEA. Whole-study results and caveats: ICOS+CD38+ cTfh clonality change tracked circulating plasmablast frequency change.

Notes on this clone: Its antigen is still unknown.

Time point reported: 2014-2015 season, 7 days after vaccination. Donors with HIV/AIDS, active malignancy, immunomodulators or active illness were excluded. Blood volume per time point ranged from about 40 to 110 mL. This specimen was CXCR5+ CD38- circulating T follicular helper cells from blood, taken 7 days after influenza vaccination. Described subset: circulating Tfh, non-naive CD4+CXCR5+PD-1+ (ICOS+CD38+ or ICOS-CD38-). This receptor was obtained from an adult who received the influenza vaccine. The chain employs TRBV29-1 and TRBJ2-5; tentatively, D is TRBD2 (6 bases). The CDR3: CSAGGLRYETQYF. Here the CDR3 DNA reads TGCAGCGCCGGGGGACTGCGGTACGAGACCCAGTACTTC.